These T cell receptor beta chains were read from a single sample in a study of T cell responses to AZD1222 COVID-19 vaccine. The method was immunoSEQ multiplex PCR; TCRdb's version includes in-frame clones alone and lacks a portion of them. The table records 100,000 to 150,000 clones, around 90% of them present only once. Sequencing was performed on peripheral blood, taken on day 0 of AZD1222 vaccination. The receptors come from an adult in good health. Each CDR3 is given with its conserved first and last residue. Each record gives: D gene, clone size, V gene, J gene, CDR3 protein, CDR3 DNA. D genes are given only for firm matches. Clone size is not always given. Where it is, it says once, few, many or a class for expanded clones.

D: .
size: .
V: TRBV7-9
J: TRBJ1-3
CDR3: CASSPRGDSGNTIYF
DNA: TGTGCCAGCAGCCCCAGGGGAGACTCTGGAAACACCATATATTTT

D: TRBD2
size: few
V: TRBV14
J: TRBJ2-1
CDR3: CASSQVPFTSGRLNEQFF
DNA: TGTGCCAGCAGCCAAGTCCCTTTTACTAGCGGGCGGTTGAATGAGCAGTTCTTC

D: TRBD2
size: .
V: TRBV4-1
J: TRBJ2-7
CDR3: CASSRLAGNLLREQYF
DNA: TGCGCCAGCAGCCGGTTAGCGGGGAACCTCCTACGGGAGCAGTACTTC

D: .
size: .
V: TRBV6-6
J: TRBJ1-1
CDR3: CASSVRSINTEAFF
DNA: TGTGCCAGCAGCGTGAGGAGTATTAACACTGAAGCTTTCTTT

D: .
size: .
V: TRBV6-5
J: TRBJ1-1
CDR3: CASSYSFGGVHTEAFF
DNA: TGTGCCAGCAGTTACTCATTCGGGGGAGTACACACTGAAGCTTTCTTT

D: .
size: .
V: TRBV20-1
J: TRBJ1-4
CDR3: CSASGSGNEKLFF
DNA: TGCAGTGCTAGTGGGTCAGGGAATGAAAAACTGTTTTTT

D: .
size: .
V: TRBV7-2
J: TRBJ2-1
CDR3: CASSTATRFYNEQFF
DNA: TGTGCCAGCAGCACGGCGACTAGGTTCTACAATGAGCAGTTCTTC

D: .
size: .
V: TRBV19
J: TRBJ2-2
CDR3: CASMTVGASTGELFF
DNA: TGTGCCAGTATGACGGTCGGGGCGAGCACCGGGGAGCTGTTTTTT

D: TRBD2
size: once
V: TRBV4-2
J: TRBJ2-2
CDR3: CASSQEKEGLAGAGELFF
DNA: TGTGCCAGCAGCCAAGAAAAGGAGGGACTAGCGGGAGCCGGGGAGCTGTTTTTT

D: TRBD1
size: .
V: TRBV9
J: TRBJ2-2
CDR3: CASSAQTGANTGELFF
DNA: TGTGCCAGCAGCGCTCAGACAGGGGCGAACACCGGGGAGCTGTTTTTT

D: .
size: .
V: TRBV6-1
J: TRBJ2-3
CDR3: CASSESLGATTDTQYF
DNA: TGTGCCAGCAGTGAATCCCTGGGGGCAACCACAGATACGCAGTATTTT

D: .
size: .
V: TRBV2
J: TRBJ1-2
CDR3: CASSDITVSYGYTF
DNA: TGTGCCAGCAGTGATATCACAGTAAGCTATGGCTACACCTTC

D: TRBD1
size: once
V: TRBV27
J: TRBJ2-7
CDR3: CASRSTGAYEQYF
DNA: TGTGCCAGCAGGTCGACAGGGGCCTACGAGCAGTACTTC

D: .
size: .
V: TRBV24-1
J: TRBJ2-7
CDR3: CATSDQDSYEQYF
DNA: TGTGCCACCAGTGACCAGGACAGCTACGAGCAGTACTTC

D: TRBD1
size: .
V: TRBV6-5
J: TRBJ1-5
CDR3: CASSYSNRGGAWPQHF
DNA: TGTGCCAGCAGTTACTCGAACAGGGGGGGAGCTTGGCCCCAGCATTTT

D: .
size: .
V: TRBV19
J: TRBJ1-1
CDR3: CASLRGYLNTEAFF
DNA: TGTGCCAGCTTGAGAGGGTATCTGAACACTGAAGCTTTCTTT

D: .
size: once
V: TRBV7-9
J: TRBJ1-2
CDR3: CASSPQETYGYTF
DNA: TGTGCCAGCAGCCCACAGGAGACCTATGGCTACACCTTC

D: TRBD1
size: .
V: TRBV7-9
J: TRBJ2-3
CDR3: CASSLIGTVTDTQYF
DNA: TGTGCCAGCAGCCTGATCGGGACAGTCACAGATACGCAGTATTTT

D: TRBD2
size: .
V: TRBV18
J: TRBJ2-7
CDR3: CASSPKASGLIRYEQYF
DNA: TGTGCCAGCTCACCAAAGGCTAGCGGACTTATCAGGTACGAGCAGTACTTC

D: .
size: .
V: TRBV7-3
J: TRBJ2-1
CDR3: CASSVTSYNEQFF
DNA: TGTGCCAGCAGCGTTACTAGCTACAATGAGCAGTTCTTC

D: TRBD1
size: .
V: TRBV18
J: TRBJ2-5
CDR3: CASSRDRAETQYF
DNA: TGTGCCAGCTCACGGGACAGAGCGGAGACCCAGTACTTC

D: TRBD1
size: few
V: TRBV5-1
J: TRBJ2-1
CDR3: CASSLEGATYNEQFF
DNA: TGCGCCAGCAGCTTGGAGGGGGCGACCTACAATGAGCAGTTCTTC

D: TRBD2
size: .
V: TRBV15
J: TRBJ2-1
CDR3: CATSPASGGFNEQFF
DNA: TGTGCCACCAGTCCGGCTAGCGGGGGGTTCAATGAGCAGTTCTTC

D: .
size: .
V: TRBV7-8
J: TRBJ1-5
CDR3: CASRSTGLGPQHF
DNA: TGTGCCAGCAGATCGACAGGATTAGGGCCCCAGCATTTT

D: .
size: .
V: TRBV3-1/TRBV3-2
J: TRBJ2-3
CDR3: CASSQECRRGTDTQYF
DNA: TGTGCCAGCAGCCAAGAGTGCAGGAGAGGCACAGATACGCAGTATTTT

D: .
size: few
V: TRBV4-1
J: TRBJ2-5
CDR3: CASSPPGEETQYF
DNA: TGCGCCAGCAGCCCCCCCGGGGAAGAGACCCAGTACTTC